A selection of T cell receptor beta chains follows, all from one sample in a study of PD-1 and CTLA-4 blockade in melanoma. Measured with immunoSEQ multiplex PCR; TCRdb has only the in-frame clones, and not every one. The table has around 16,000 clones, 65% to 75% seen once. The sequencing here drew on CD8+ T cells from peripheral blood, taken before anti-PD-1 treatment. The receptors shown here come from a human donor with melanoma. The CDR3 runs from the conserved cysteine through the conserved F or W. The D gene is left open where the match is weak. Clone size appears in some rows only: once, few, many, or a class for an expanded clone.

j_gene: TRBJ2-2; d_gene: TRBD1; abundance: -; v_gene: TRBV7-9; CDR3nt: TGTGCCAGCAGCTTAAAGGGGGCAGCTTACACCGGGGAGCTGTTTTTT; CDR3aa: CASSLKGAAYTGELFF
j_gene: TRBJ2-3; d_gene: -; abundance: few; v_gene: TRBV10-3; CDR3nt: TGTGCCATCAGTGAGTCAAATGTTGACCACACAGATACGCAGTATTTT; CDR3aa: CAISESNVDHTDTQYF
j_gene: TRBJ2-7; d_gene: TRBD2; abundance: medium-sized; v_gene: TRBV7-9; CDR3nt: TGTGCCAGCAGCGACACTCTAGCGGCTTCCTACGAGCAGTACTTC; CDR3aa: CASSDTLAASYEQYF
j_gene: TRBJ2-7; d_gene: -; abundance: -; v_gene: TRBV6-5; CDR3nt: TGTGCCAGCAGTTCGACAGACCCCAGCCAGCAGTACTTC; CDR3aa: CASSSTDPSQQYF
j_gene: TRBJ1-1; d_gene: -; abundance: -; v_gene: TRBV4-1; CDR3nt: TGCGCCAGCAGCCAAGTATCGGGGAAACTAGCTTTCTTT; CDR3aa: CASSQVSGKLAFF
j_gene: TRBJ1-1; d_gene: TRBD1; abundance: once; v_gene: TRBV24-1; CDR3nt: TGTGCCACCAGTGATTCCGGACAGGGGCCTTTCACTGAAGCTTTCTTT; CDR3aa: CATSDSGQGPFTEAFF
j_gene: TRBJ2-3; d_gene: TRBD2; abundance: -; v_gene: TRBV9; CDR3nt: TGTGCCAGCTCCACTAGCGGGGCCGTTTTAGATACGCAGTATTTT; CDR3aa: CASSTSGAVLDTQYF
j_gene: TRBJ1-2; d_gene: TRBD1; abundance: -; v_gene: TRBV24-1; CDR3nt: TGTGCCACCAGTGATTTACCCGGACAGGGGGATGGCTACACCTTC; CDR3aa: CATSDLPGQGDGYTF
j_gene: TRBJ1-4; d_gene: TRBD1; abundance: -; v_gene: TRBV30; CDR3nt: TGTGCCTGGGAGAGGACAGGGAATGAAAAACTGTTTTTT; CDR3aa: CAWERTGNEKLFF
j_gene: TRBJ2-3; d_gene: TRBD2; abundance: -; v_gene: TRBV19; CDR3nt: TGTGCCAGTAGTAATGTCGGGAGGGGCACAGATACGCAGTATTTT; CDR3aa: CASSNVGRGTDTQYF
j_gene: TRBJ2-1; d_gene: TRBD1; abundance: once; v_gene: TRBV19; CDR3nt: TGTGCCAGTAGTGCCACAGGGGGCTCCTACAATGAGCAGTTCTTC; CDR3aa: CASSATGGSYNEQFF
j_gene: TRBJ2-7; d_gene: TRBD1; abundance: -; v_gene: TRBV30; CDR3nt: TGTGCCTGGAGTACAGGACAGGGTGGAGGCGAGCAGTACTTC; CDR3aa: CAWSTGQGGGEQYF
j_gene: TRBJ2-1; d_gene: TRBD2; abundance: -; v_gene: TRBV27; CDR3nt: TGTGCCAGCGCCGGGACTAGCTGGGGCAATGAGCAGTTCTTC; CDR3aa: CASAGTSWGNEQFF
j_gene: TRBJ2-3; d_gene: TRBD2; abundance: -; v_gene: TRBV7-8; CDR3nt: TGTGCCAGCAGCTTAGCGCGGGGTTGGGGGGGAATAAATACGCAGTATTTT; CDR3aa: CASSLARGWGGINTQYF
j_gene: TRBJ2-7; d_gene: -; abundance: -; v_gene: TRBV6-5; CDR3nt: TGTGCCAGCAGTTACTCGACCCCCCGGGACGAGCAGTACTTC; CDR3aa: CASSYSTPRDEQYF
j_gene: TRBJ2-7; d_gene: TRBD2; abundance: -; v_gene: TRBV27; CDR3nt: TGTGCCAGCAGTTTGTGGACTAGCGGGATCTACGAGCAGTACTTC; CDR3aa: CASSLWTSGIYEQYF
j_gene: TRBJ1-1; d_gene: -; abundance: -; v_gene: TRBV30; CDR3nt: TGTGCCTGGAGTGGGGACTTGGGGCACACTGAAGCTTTCTTT; CDR3aa: CAWSGDLGHTEAFF
j_gene: TRBJ1-4; d_gene: TRBD1; abundance: -; v_gene: TRBV6-5; CDR3nt: TGTGCCAGCAGTCCCGGGACAGTCAATGAAAAACTGTTTTTT; CDR3aa: CASSPGTVNEKLFF
j_gene: TRBJ1-5; d_gene: TRBD1; abundance: few; v_gene: TRBV27; CDR3nt: TGTGCCAGCAGCCCGACAGGGTGGAGCAATCAGCCCCAGCATTTT; CDR3aa: CASSPTGWSNQPQHF
j_gene: TRBJ2-2; d_gene: -; abundance: few; v_gene: TRBV5-4; CDR3nt: TGTGCCAGCAGCTCCCTTCCGGGCGGTGGCCTCGGGGAGCTGTTTTTT; CDR3aa: CASSSLPGGGLGELFF
j_gene: TRBJ1-6; d_gene: -; abundance: -; v_gene: TRBV6-5; CDR3nt: TGTGCCAGCAGTTACGAGCAGGGTGTCTATAATTCACCCCTCCACTTT; CDR3aa: CASSYEQGVYNSPLHF
j_gene: TRBJ2-5; d_gene: TRBD1; abundance: -; v_gene: TRBV5-8; CDR3nt: TGTGCCAGCAGCTTGGGGACAGGGGTACGGGAGACCCAGTACTTC; CDR3aa: CASSLGTGVRETQYF
j_gene: TRBJ1-2; d_gene: TRBD1; abundance: -; v_gene: TRBV6-4; CDR3nt: TGTGCCAGCAGCGGGACAGGGGGCGGACTTGGCTACACCTTC; CDR3aa: CASSGTGGGLGYTF
j_gene: TRBJ2-7; d_gene: -; abundance: -; v_gene: TRBV3-1/TRBV3-2; CDR3nt: TGTGCCAGCAGCCAAGATACCGATTCCTACGAGCAGTACTTC; CDR3aa: CASSQDTDSYEQYF